The next 27 T cell receptor beta chains were all read from a single sample in a study of shared clonotypes between healthy human individuals. Here immunoSEQ multiplex PCR was the method, and the copy in TCRdb shows in-frame clones only, minus some. The sample holds some 2 million clones, around 95% seen once. Input material: naive CD4+ T cells sorted from blood. Subset: CD45RA+ positively selected. These receptor sequences come from a man younger than 35 in good health.

This clone was picked up one time. The chain combines TRBV2 with TRBJ1-3; D remains ambiguous. The CDR3 contains 11 residues. Trimming took 4 bases from V and 4 from J, leaving 2 bases between them. Germline CDR1 and CDR2: SNHLY and FYNNEI. For the CDR3, the DNA is TGTGCCAGCAGTGGGGGAAACACCATATATTTT. It specifies CASSGGNTIYF.

The chain joins TRBV6-5 to TRBJ1-3; the D is unclear. The CDR3 is 15 amino acids. Trimming removed 5 bases from V and 4 bases from J, with 15 bases in between. Germline V gives CDR1 MNHEY, CDR2 SVGAGI. Here the CDR3 reads CASSPDGWAGNTIYF. The CDR3 DNA follows: TGTGCCAGCAGTCCCGACGGTTGGGCGGGAAACACCATATATTTT.

This chain uses TRBV9 with TRBJ1-2; 8 nucleotides align to TRBD1. The CDR3 is made up of 15 amino acids. Per germline, CDR1 SGDLS and CDR2 YYNGEE. V shed 3 bases and J 4 bases; nucleotides not matched to a gene: 8. Here the CDR3 reads CASSGGGQALYGYTF. The CDR3, as DNA: TGTGCCAGCAGCGGAGGGGGACAGGCCCTCTATGGCTACACCTTC.

The chain carries TRBV10-3 and TRBJ2-5; D may correspond to TRBD1 or TRBD2 (5 bases each). CDR3 length: 13 residues. With 7 bases removed from V and 4 bases from J, the gap between germline ends came to 13 bases. Germline CDR1 ENHRY, CDR2 SYGVKD. The CDR3 DNA reads TGTGCCATCAACTCGGGACCGTCAGAGACCCAGTACTTC. Its protein product is CAINSGPSETQYF.

The chain carries TRBV7-6 and TRBJ2-1, with a weak D call TRBD2 (6 bases). The CDR3 has 15 residues. Germline V gene data show CDR1 as SGHVS and CDR2 as FNYEAQ. V was trimmed by 2 bases and J by 5 bases, leaving 13 bases between them. The CDR3 coding sequence is TGTGCCAGCAGCTTAAGCCTAGCGTCCGACAATGAGCAGTTCTTC. It is translated as CASSLSLASDNEQFF.

This clone was detected once. The rearrangement links TRBV7-2 to TRBJ2-3; 10 bases align to TRBD2. With V trimmed by 1 base and J by 4 bases, 5 bases remained unmatched. This CDR3 is built from 16 residues. Germline-derived CDR1 and CDR2 are SGHTA and FQGNSA. The CDR3 bases are TGTGCCAGCAGCTTAGTCCCAGCGGGAGGGCCAGATACGCAGTATTTT. Its translation: CASSLVPAGGPDTQYF.

The chain is built from TRBV27 and TRBJ1-1; unclear D gene. V was pared by 2 bases and J by 3 bases, with 10 bases between. Germline V gives CDR1 MNHEY, CDR2 SMNVEV (reference sequence). CDR3 size: 14 residues. The CDR3 loop reads CASSLVFRDTEAFF. CDR3 DNA: TGTGCCAGCAGTTTAGTGTTCCGGGACACTGAAGCTTTCTTT.

V gene TRBV4-1 combines with J gene TRBJ1-2; 7 nucleotides match TRBD1. V trimming: 1 base; J trimming: 2 bases; junction bases outside the gene matches: 4. Germline loops: CDR1 MGHRA, CDR2 YSYEKL. The CDR3 totals 15 residues. CDR3 region: CASSQGGQTNYGYTF. The CDR3, as DNA: TGCGCCAGCAGCCAAGGGGGACAGACCAACTATGGCTACACCTTC.

The chain recombines TRBV29-1 with TRBJ2-1; 12 bases align to TRBD1. Germline V gives CDR1 SQVTM, CDR2 ANQGSEA. The CDR3 extends over 15 amino acids. V shed 5 bases, J shed 7 bases, and the junction held 9 bases outside the gene matches. The CDR3 bases are TGCAGCGTTCCCCGGGACAGGGGGCCTGGGAATGAGCAGTTCTTC. This encodes CSVPRDRGPGNEQFF.

Of note for this clone: This same CDR3 is encoded by further DNA sequences in the sample. The chain recombines TRBV28 with TRBJ2-7; 10 nucleotides line up with TRBD1. Germline CDR1 MDHEN, CDR2 SYDVKM. V lost 6 bases, J lost 2 bases, and 1 base stayed unmatched. This CDR3 region has 13 residues. CDR3 region: CASRGQGTYEQYF. CDR3 DNA sequence: TGTGCCAGCAGGGGACAGGGGACCTACGAGCAGTACTTC.

The rearrangement joins TRBV11-2 to TRBJ2-1, with D possibly being TRBD1 or TRBD2 (5 bases each). Germline V gene data show CDR1 as SGHAT and CDR2 as FQNNGV. V was trimmed by 4 bases and J by 5 bases, leaving 18 bases between them. The CDR3 is made up of 16 amino acids. In DNA form, the CDR3 reads TGTGCCAGCAGCTCGGGTTGGGGCGGGTTCAACAATGAGCAGTTCTTC. It yields the protein CASSSGWGGFNNEQFF.

The gene calls are TRBV5-8 and TRBJ1-1; D is uncertain. Germline V gene lookup returns CDR1 SGHTS and CDR2 YDEGEE. There are 14 residues in the CDR3. V was cut by 2 bases and J by 7 bases, with 15 bases left in between. CDR3 in DNA: TGTGCCAGCAGCTTCCGTAGGGAACGCGGTGAAGCTTTCTTT. It is translated as CASSFRRERGEAFF.

V and J are TRBV7-9 and TRBJ1-4; TRBD1 aligns across 8 bases. This CDR3 is built from 13 residues. Germline V lookup: CDR1 SEHNR, CDR2 FQNEAQ (reference sequence). Trimming cost V 5 bases and J 8 bases; bases outside gene matches: 4. CDR3 in amino acids: CASSLGQGEKLFF. DNA of the CDR3: TGTGCCAGCAGCCTAGGACAGGGCGAAAAACTGTTTTTT.

The genes are TRBV5-4 and TRBJ2-2; 13 nucleotides line up with TRBD2. V gave up 4 bases and J gave up 2 bases; unmatched junction bases: 5. CDR1 SGHNT and CDR2 YYREEE come from the germline V gene (reference sequence). The CDR3 consists of 17 residues. The CDR3 region has the DNA TGTGCCAGCAGCCCTTGGACTAGCGGGAGTAACACCGGGGAGCTGTTTTTT. Protein sequence: CASSPWTSGSNTGELFF.

The chain carries TRBV6-5 and TRBJ1-6; TRBD1 agrees at 7 bases. This CDR3 spans 16 amino acids. Trimming cost V 2 bases and J 1 base; bases outside gene matches: 2. Germline CDR1 reads MNHEY; CDR2 reads SVGAGI. In DNA form, the CDR3 reads TGTGCCAGCAGTTACGGGGACAGTTCCTATAATTCACCCCTCCACTTT. Translated, it gives CASSYGDSSYNSPLHF.

The V call is TRBV6-1, the J call TRBJ1-6; D perhaps matches TRBD1 (5 bases). This CDR3 has 14 amino acids. Per the germline V gene, CDR1 is MNHNS and CDR2 is SASEGT. V gave up 0 bases and J gave up 11 bases, with 11 bases separating them. The CDR3 DNA follows: TGTGCCAGCAGTGAAGCGTATCCAGGGACACCCCTCCACTTT. As protein: CASSEAYPGTPLHF.

This chain uses TRBV5-1 with TRBJ2-2, with 8 positions matching TRBD1. The CDR3 contains 16 residues. The germline V gene encodes CDR1 SGHRS and CDR2 YFSETQ. After removal of 2 bases from V and 5 bases from J, the junction contained 8 bases not matched to a gene. CDR3 sequence: CASSLRTGPGTGELFF. CDR3 DNA: TGCGCCAGCAGCTTAAGGACAGGGCCTGGTACCGGGGAGCTGTTTTTT.

This chain uses TRBV9 with TRBJ2-5; TRBD1 might be the D (6 bases). Deletions cut 0 bases from V and 2 bases from J, with 8 bases between. The germline V gene encodes CDR1 SGDLS and CDR2 YYNGEE. The CDR3 is 14 amino acids. The CDR3 nucleotides are TGTGCCAGCAGCGTAGGACAGGTACAAGAGACCCAGTACTTC. It yields the protein CASSVGQVQETQYF. Together with reference TRBV9 and TRBJ2-5, the CDR3 gives the full variable domain: DSGVTQTPKHLITATGQRVTLRCSPRSGDLSVYWYQQSLDQGLQFLIQYYNGEERAKGNILERFSAQQFPDLHSELNLSSLELGDSALYFCASSVGQVQETQYFGPGTRLLVL.

This clone was detected only a few times. This chain uses TRBV27 with TRBJ2-3, with TRBD2 matching over 9 bases. The V and J ends lost 4 bases and 2 bases, in that order; junction bases with no gene match: 7. The CDR3 sequence is 16 residues long. The germline CDR1 and CDR2 sequences are MNHEY and SMNVEV (reference sequence). Written as DNA, the CDR3 is TGTGCCAGCAGTTCAAAAGCGGGGGGCTACACAGATACGCAGTATTTT. It codes for CASSSKAGGYTDTQYF.

This rearrangement joins TRBV5-4 to TRBJ1-2, with D perhaps matching TRBD1 (5 bases). The CDR3 is made up of 14 amino acids. CDR1 SGHNT and CDR2 YYREEE come from the germline V gene (reference sequence). The V and J ends lost 7 bases and 9 bases respectively, with 22 bases between them. CDR3 sequence: CASGLPLVGRSYTF. In nucleotides, the CDR3 is TGTGCCAGCGGACTCCCATTGGTGGGGCGAAGCTACACCTTC.

This sequence joins TRBV4-1 and TRBJ1-1; D possibly corresponds to TRBD1 (5 bases). V lost 0 bases, J lost 3 bases, and 11 bases lay in between. Germline V lookup: CDR1 MGHRA, CDR2 YSYEKL. CDR3 length equals 15 residues. This CDR3 is CASSQEGVSDTEAFF. The CDR3 DNA follows: TGCGCCAGCAGCCAAGAAGGGGTGTCGGACACTGAAGCTTTCTTT.

CDR3 in amino acids: CASSLDTGYNSPLHF. DNA of the CDR3: TGCGCCAGCAGCTTGGATACAGGGTATAATTCACCCCTCCACTTT. V and J are TRBV5-1 and TRBJ1-6; tentative D call: TRBD1 (6 bases). Trimming left V 0 bases short and J 4 bases short, with 8 bases between. CDR1 and CDR2 (germline): SGHRS, YFSETQ. The CDR3 totals 15 residues. Based on the CDR3 plus reference TRBV5-1 and TRBJ1-6, the full variable domain is KAGVTQTPRYLIKTRGQQVTLSCSPISGHRSVSWYQQTPGQGLQFLFEYFSETQRNKGNFPGRFSGRQFSNSRSEMNVSTLELGDSALYLCASSLDTGYNSPLHFGNGTRLTVT.

In the case of this clone: The sample holds other DNA sequences that translate to the same CDR3. This sequence joins TRBV7-2 and TRBJ2-7, with TRBD1 matching over 7 bases. Germline V gene lookup returns CDR1 SGHTA and CDR2 FQGNSA. The CDR3 totals 15 residues. V dropped 0 bases and J dropped 3; count of bases not matched to a gene: 5. CDR3 amino acids: CASSLAGTEVYEQYF. The CDR3 DNA follows: TGTGCCAGCAGCTTAGCCGGGACAGAGGTCTACGAGCAGTACTTC.

As for this clone: The sample holds other DNA sequences that translate to the same CDR3. The gene calls are TRBV6-5 and TRBJ2-2; D call uncertain. The CDR3 length is 12 residues. Germline CDR1 and CDR2: MNHEY and SVGAGI. V lost 1 base to trimming and J lost 6 bases, with 3 bases between them. The CDR3 region has the DNA TGTGCCAGCAGTTACTTGCCCGGGGAGCTGTTTTTT. It specifies CASSYLPGELFF.

V usage is TRBV7-9 and J usage is TRBJ2-7; TRBD1 matches 11 bases. Looked up from germline, CDR1 is SEHNR and CDR2 is FQNEAQ (reference sequence). V gave up 4 bases and J gave up 6 bases; unmatched junction bases: 5. There are 14 residues in the CDR3. CDR3 protein: CASSWGQGEGEQYF. The CDR3 DNA follows: TGTGCCAGCAGCTGGGGACAGGGGGAGGGCGAGCAGTACTTC.

The chain has TRBV5-1 and TRBJ2-2, with TRBD2 matching over 8 bases. The CDR3 has 18 residues. The V and J ends lost 1 base and 2 bases, in that order; junction bases with no gene match: 10. CDR1 and CDR2 from the germline V gene are SGHRS and YFSETQ. This CDR3 is CASSLYFSGNSNTGELFF. As DNA, the CDR3 is TGCGCCAGCAGCTTGTATTTTAGCGGGAACTCTAACACCGGGGAGCTGTTTTTT.

The chain links TRBV15 to TRBJ1-1; maybe TRBD1 (5 bases). Trimming stripped 5 bases from V and 4 bases from J, with 17 bases between. Germline V gene sequence: CDR1 LNHNV, CDR2 YYDKDF (reference sequence). The CDR3 loop spans 15 amino acids. DNA for the CDR3: TGTGCCACCAGCGCCGGGCAGGGTCGAGTCACTGAAGCTTTCTTT. Residues: CATSAGQGRVTEAFF.